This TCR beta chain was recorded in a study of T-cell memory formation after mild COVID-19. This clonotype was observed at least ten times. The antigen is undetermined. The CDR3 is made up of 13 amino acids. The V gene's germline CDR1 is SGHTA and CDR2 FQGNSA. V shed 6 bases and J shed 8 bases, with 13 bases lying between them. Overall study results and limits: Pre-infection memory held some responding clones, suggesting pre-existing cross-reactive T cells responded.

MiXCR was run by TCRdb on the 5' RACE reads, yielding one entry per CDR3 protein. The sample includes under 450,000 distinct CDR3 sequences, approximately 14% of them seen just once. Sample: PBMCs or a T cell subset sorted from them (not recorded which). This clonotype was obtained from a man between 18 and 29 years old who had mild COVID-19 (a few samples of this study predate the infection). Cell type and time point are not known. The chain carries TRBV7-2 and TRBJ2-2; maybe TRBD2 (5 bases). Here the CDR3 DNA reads TGTGCCAGCAGTCCCGGGATTGTTGGGGAGCTGTTTTTT. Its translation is CASSPGIVGELFF.